The clone carrying this T cell receptor (beta chain) was observed once. The source of the sample is a study of cytomegalovirus exposure and HLA in healthy donors. 60 Vbeta and 13 Jbeta primers were used in PCR. TCRdb's copy holds only in-frame clones and misses some; the assay was immunoSEQ multiplex PCR. Of 120,000 or so clones listed, about 80% are singletons. Sequencing was carried out using PBMCs. The TCR was taken from a man younger than 30 in good health and CMV-seronegative.

CDR3 residues: CASKSGTGYNEQFF. Here the CDR3 DNA reads TGTGCCAGCAAGTCCGGGACTGGCTACAATGAGCAGTTCTTC. The chain carries TRBV2 and TRBJ2-1; possible D gene TRBD2, 6 bases. The CDR3 contains 14 residues. CDR1 is SNHLY and CDR2 is FYNNEI in the germline V gene. Trimming stripped 7 bases from V and 3 bases from J, with 13 bases between.